These T cell receptor beta chains were read from a single sample in a study of T cells in Graves' hyperthyroidism and ophthalmopathy. TCRdb ran MiXCR on the multiplex PCR reads and lists one entry per CDR3 protein. Of about 560,000 distinct CDR3 sequences in the sample, 15% to 20% are singletons; the top ten hold 18%. Sequencing was carried out using blood. The receptors originated from a woman between 18 and 29 years old with Graves' hyperthyroidism. The CDR3 runs from the conserved cysteine through the conserved F or W. A D gene is named only where the DNA matches it firmly. Part of the rows lack a size; the others show once, few, many or a class for expanded clones.

CDR3 DNA	CDR3 protein	D gene	V gene	clone size	J gene
TGTGCCAGCGCGGTGGGGGGGGGCCCCACAGATACGCAGTATTTT	CASAVGGGPTDTQYF	.	TRBV11-1	.	TRBJ2-3
TGCGCCAGCAGCTTGGACCTCGTCCCAGATACGCAGTATTTT	CASSLDLVPDTQYF	.	TRBV5-1	few	TRBJ2-3
TGTGCCAGCAAGACGGCCGGGGGGGGGAGGTACAATGAGCAGTTCTTC	CASKTAGGGRYNEQFF	TRBD2	TRBV2	many	TRBJ2-1
TGTGCCAGCAGCTTAGGGGGATTCAATGGCTACACCTTC	CASSLGGFNGYTF	.	TRBV7-9	many	TRBJ1-2
TGCAGTGCTAGAGCCTCGGGACAGGGGAACACTGAAGCTTTCTTT	CSARASGQGNTEAFF	TRBD1	TRBV20-1	many	TRBJ1-1
TGCAGTGCTAGAGTGGCGGGGGGCACAGATACGCAGTATTTT	CSARVAGGTDTQYF	TRBD2	TRBV20-1	few	TRBJ2-3
TGTGCCAGCACCCGAGGGGGGGCAATGAATGAGCAGTTCTTC	CASTRGGAMNEQFF	.	TRBV7-9	.	TRBJ2-1
TGTGCCAGCAGCTCGTTGGGATACGGGGAGCTGTTTTTT	CASSSLGYGELFF	.	TRBV3-1	.	TRBJ2-2
TGTGCCAGCAGTGCTGAGGACTGGACTAATGAGCAGTTCTTC	CASSAEDWTNEQFF	.	TRBV6-4	.	TRBJ2-1
TGTGCCAGCATTGTGGAATCGGGGGGCTACACCTTC	CASIVESGGYTF	.	TRBV14	few	TRBJ1-2
TGTGCCAGCAGCCATGGACAGGGTAGAAACACTGAAGCTTTCTTT	CASSHGQGRNTEAFF	TRBD1	TRBV3-1	many	TRBJ1-1
TGTGCCACCAGTGAGTCCGGACAGGAAAAGTACGAGCAGTACTTC	CATSESGQEKYEQYF	TRBD1	TRBV24-1	.	TRBJ2-7
TGTGCCAGTGGTCGACGGGGAGCTCTCGTCGGCACCATATATTTT	CASGRRGALVGTIYF	.	TRBV19	few	TRBJ1-3
TGTGCCAGCAGGGTGGGAGGTCCTGGAAACACCATATATTTT	CASRVGGPGNTIYF	.	TRBV6-1	few	TRBJ1-3
TGTGCCAGCAGTTTATCATCCTCACAGGGGGTAGGGCATTCGCCCCTCCACTTT	CASSLSSSQGVGHSPLHF	TRBD1	TRBV27	few	TRBJ1-6
TGCAGCGCTGCGTGGACAGGCCAGGGGGAGCAGTACTTC	CSAAWTGQGEQYF	TRBD1	TRBV29-1	.	TRBJ2-7
TGTGCCAGCTCACCAGACAGGGGAGACGAGCAGTACTTC	CASSPDRGDEQYF	TRBD1	TRBV18	many	TRBJ2-7
TGTGCCAGCACCCGAAATTCATTCCTCCGCGCAGAGACCCAGTACTTC	CASTRNSFLRAETQYF	.	TRBV12-3/TRBV12-4	many	TRBJ2-5